This TCR beta chain stems from a study of brain T cells in children with intractable seizures. V lost 6 bases to trimming and J lost 0 bases; unmatched junction nucleotides: 5. From germline, CDR1 is MNHEY and CDR2 SVGAGI. The CDR3 loop spans 14 amino acids. At least one anti-epileptic drug was given before surgery. Some clones are missing from TCRdb's copy, which holds only in-frame ones; the method was immunoSEQ multiplex PCR. The sample contains 110,000 or so clones, under 95% of which appear only once. This material consisted of peripheral blood, taken at surgery. V gene TRBV6-5 combines with J gene TRBJ2-7, with 7 bases identical to TRBD1. This receptor was taken from a boy under three years old with hemimegalencephaly and intractable seizures. The CDR3: CASRPRDSSYEQYF. In DNA, the CDR3 is TGTGCCAGCAGGCCCAGGGACAGCTCCTACGAGCAGTACTTC.